This T cell receptor beta chain was identified during a study of response to subunit inactivated influenza vaccine. After removal of 7 bases from V and 2 bases from J, the junction contained 15 bases not matched to a gene. There are 16 residues in the CDR3. Germline V gene lookup returns CDR1 SGHRS and CDR2 YFSETQ. TCRdb ran MiXCR on the RT-PCR reads and lists one entry per CDR3 protein. The profile shows approximately 480,000 distinct CDR3 sequences, roughly 9.7% of them singletons. This clonotype was found many times. Its antigen is still unknown. Overall study findings and caveats: The authors put forward the suggestion that each seasonal influenza vaccination may bring in only a limited number of new T cells.

Sample: PBMCs from blood, taken about 40 days after vaccination. The source is a man aged 50 to 60 who received an inactivated influenza vaccine. The rearrangement links TRBV5-1 to TRBJ2-7; 7 bases fit TRBD2. This chain's CDR3 is CASQGGSGKSAYEQYF. Here the CDR3 DNA reads TGCGCCAGCCAAGGCGGGAGCGGCAAGTCCGCCTACGAGCAGTACTTC.